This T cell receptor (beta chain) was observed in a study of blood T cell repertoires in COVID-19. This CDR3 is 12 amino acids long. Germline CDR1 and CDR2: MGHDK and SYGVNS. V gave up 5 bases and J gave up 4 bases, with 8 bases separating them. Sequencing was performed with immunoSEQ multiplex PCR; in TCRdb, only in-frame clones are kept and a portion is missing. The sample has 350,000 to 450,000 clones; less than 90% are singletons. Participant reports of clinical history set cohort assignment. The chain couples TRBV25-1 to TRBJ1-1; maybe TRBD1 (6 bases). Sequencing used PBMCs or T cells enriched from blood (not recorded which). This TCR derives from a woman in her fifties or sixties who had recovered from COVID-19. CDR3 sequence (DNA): TGTGCCAGCAGTCCAGGGGTCACTGAAGCTTTCTTT. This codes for CASSPGVTEAFF.